This TCR beta chain was recorded in a study of T cell repertoires in cytomegalovirus infection. At the level of the study: Epitope selection comprised recently identified HLA-C-restricted CMV epitopes and well-studied HLA-B-restricted CMV epitopes. Study-wide points: Carriage of CMV together with the relevant HLA was identifiable through cumulative public TCR beta family frequency.

V gave up 2 bases and J gave up 2 bases; unmatched junction bases: 4. This CDR3 has 15 residues. Germline V CDR1 and CDR2: MNHNS, SASEGT. A single record per CDR3 protein comes from TCRdb applying MiXCR to the reads. The data contain around 800,000 distinct CDR3 sequences, about 31% of them seen just once; the ten biggest clones take up approximately 13%. The sample holds many counts of this clonotype. The antigen is undetermined. This TCR was sampled from a human donor in good health (CMV status not recorded). Some clones in this sample may be carry-over from other donors' samples. The specimen comprised cultured CD8+ T cells from PBMCs, sampled from culture after CMV antigen stimulation. The rearrangement uses TRBV6-1 and TRBJ2-7, with 9 bases lining up with TRBD1. CDR3: CASSEYGTGTYEQYF. CDR3 DNA sequence: TGTGCCAGCAGTGAATATGGGACAGGGACCTACGAGCAGTACTTC.